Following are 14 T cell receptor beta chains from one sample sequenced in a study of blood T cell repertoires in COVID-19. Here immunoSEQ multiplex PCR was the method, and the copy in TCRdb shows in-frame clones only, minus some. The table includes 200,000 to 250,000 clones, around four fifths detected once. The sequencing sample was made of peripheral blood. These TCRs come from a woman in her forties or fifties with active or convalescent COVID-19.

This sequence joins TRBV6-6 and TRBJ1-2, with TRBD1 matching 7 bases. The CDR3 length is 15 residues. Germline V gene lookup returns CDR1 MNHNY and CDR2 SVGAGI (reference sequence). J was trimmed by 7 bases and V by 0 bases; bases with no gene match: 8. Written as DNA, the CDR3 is TGTGCCAGCAGTTACTCCCGTGACAGGGCGGGTGGCTACACCTTC. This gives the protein CASSYSRDRAGGYTF.

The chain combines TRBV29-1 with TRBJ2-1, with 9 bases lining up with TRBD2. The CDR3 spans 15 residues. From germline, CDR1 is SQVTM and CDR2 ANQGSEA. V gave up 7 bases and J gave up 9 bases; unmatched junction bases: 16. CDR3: CSASDGGRGVSEQFF. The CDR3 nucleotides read TGCAGCGCCTCGGATGGCGGGAGGGGTGTTAGTGAGCAGTTCTTC.

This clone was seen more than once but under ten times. CDR3 in amino acids: CSASNPSGSASYEQYF. Here the CDR3 DNA reads TGCAGTGCTAGTAATCCGTCAGGATCCGCCTCCTACGAGCAGTACTTC. The gene calls are TRBV20-1 and TRBJ2-7, with D uncertain. From germline, CDR1 is DFQATT and CDR2 SNEGSKA (reference sequence). V dropped 3 bases and J dropped 0 bases, with 18 bases sitting between them. The CDR3 loop spans 16 amino acids.

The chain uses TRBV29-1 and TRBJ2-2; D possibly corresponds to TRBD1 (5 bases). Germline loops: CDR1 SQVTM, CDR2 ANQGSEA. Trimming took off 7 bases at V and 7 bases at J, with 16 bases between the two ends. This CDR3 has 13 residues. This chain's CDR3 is CSGGRERYGELFF. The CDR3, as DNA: TGCAGCGGGGGCCGTGAACGGTACGGGGAGCTGTTTTTT.

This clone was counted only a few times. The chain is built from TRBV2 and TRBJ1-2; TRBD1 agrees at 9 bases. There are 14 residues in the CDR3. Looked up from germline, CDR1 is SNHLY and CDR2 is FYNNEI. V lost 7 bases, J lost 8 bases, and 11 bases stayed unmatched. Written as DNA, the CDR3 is TGTGCCAGCACCCCCGGGACAGGGATCCCCGGCTACACCTTC. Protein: CASTPGTGIPGYTF.

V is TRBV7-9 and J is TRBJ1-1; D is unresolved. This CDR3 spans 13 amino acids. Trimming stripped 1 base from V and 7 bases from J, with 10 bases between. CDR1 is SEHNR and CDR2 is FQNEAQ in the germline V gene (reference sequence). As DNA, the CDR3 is TGTGCCAGCAGCTTAGAGAGTCAGGATGAAGCTTTCTTT. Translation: CASSLESQDEAFF.

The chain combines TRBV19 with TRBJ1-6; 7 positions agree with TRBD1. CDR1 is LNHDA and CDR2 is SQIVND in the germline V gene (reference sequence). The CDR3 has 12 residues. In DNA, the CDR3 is TGTGCTAGCCTCCAGGGGGTGGGACCCCTCCACTTT. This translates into CASLQGVGPLHF.

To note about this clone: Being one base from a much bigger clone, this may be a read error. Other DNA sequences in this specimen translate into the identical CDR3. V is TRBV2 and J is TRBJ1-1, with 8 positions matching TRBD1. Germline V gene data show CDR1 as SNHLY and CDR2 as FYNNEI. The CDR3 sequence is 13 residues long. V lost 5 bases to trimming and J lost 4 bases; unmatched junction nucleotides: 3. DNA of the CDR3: TGTGCCAGCAGTAGACAGGGGAGCACTGAAGCTTTCTTT. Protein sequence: CASSRQGSTEAFF.

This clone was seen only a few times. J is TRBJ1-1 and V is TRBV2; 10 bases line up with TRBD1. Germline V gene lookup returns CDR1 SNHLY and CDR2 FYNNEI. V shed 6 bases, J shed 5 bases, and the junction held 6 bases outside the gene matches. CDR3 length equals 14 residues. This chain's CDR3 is CASSRQGARTEAFF. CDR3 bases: TGTGCCAGCAGCCGACAGGGGGCTCGGACTGAAGCTTTCTTT.

The CDR3 DNA is TGCGCCAGCAGCGCGGCCCCGGAGGGCTCCTACAATGAGCAGTTCTTC. Protein product: CASSAAPEGSYNEQFF. V usage is TRBV5-1 and J usage is TRBJ2-1; maybe TRBD2 (6 bases). With 4 bases removed from V and 0 bases from J, the gap between germline ends came to 14 bases. The CDR3 runs to 16 residues. From germline, CDR1 is SGHRS and CDR2 YFSETQ.

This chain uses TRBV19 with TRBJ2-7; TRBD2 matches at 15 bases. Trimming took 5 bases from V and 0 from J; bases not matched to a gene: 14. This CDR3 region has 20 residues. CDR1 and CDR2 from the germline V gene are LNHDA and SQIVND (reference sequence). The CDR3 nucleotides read TGTGCCAGTAGTCCCGACCCCTGGACTAGCGGGAGGGGGGCCTCCTACGAGCAGTACTTC. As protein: CASSPDPWTSGRGASYEQYF.

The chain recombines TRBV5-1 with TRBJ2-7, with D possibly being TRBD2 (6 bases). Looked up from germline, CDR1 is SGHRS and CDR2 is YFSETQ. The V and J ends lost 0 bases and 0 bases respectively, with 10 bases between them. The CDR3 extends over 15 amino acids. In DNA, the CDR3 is TGCGCCAGCAGCTTGGGCTACGGGAGCTCCTACGAGCAGTACGTC. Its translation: CASSLGYGSSYEQYV.

Here the CDR3 reads CASSYSLAEVETQYF. The CDR3 coding sequence is TGTGCCAGCAGTTACTCACTAGCGGAGGTGGAGACCCAGTACTTC. The chain recombines TRBV6-5 with TRBJ2-5; 8 bases are shared with TRBD2. The CDR3 contains 15 residues. The V gene end was trimmed by 0 bases and the J gene end by 5 bases; junction bases not matched to a gene: 5. Germline assignment: CDR1 MNHEY and CDR2 SVGAGI.

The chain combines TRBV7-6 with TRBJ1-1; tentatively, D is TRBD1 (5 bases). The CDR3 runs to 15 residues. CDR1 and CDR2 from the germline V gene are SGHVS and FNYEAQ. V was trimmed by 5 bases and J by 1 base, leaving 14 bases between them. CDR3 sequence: CASSHAQGPNTEAFF. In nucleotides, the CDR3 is TGTGCCAGCAGCCACGCTCAGGGCCCGAACACTGAAGCTTTCTTT.